The next 30 T cell receptor beta chains were all read from a single sample in a study of blood T cell repertoires in COVID-19. Generated by immunoSEQ multiplex PCR, the TCRdb table keeps only in-frame clones and is missing some. Of around 150,000 clones in the sample, 84% were seen once. The sample comprised peripheral blood. Receptors originate from a man aged 25 to 40 with COVID-19, enrolled during active disease.

The genes are TRBV7-2 and TRBJ2-7, with 10 bases that match TRBD2. This CDR3 region has 14 residues. Trimming at V came to 7 bases and at J to 11 bases, leaving 14 bases not matched to a gene. The germline V gene has CDR1 SGHTA and CDR2 FQGNSA. CDR3 nucleotide sequence: TGTGCCAGCACCCCTAGCGGGAGATATTGTACGGAGTACTTC. It yields the protein CASTPSGRYCTEYF.

The chain uses TRBV28 and TRBJ2-7; D is undetermined. The V end lost 4 bases, the J end lost 3 bases, and 7 bases lay between the germline ends. This CDR3 is 12 amino acids long. The germline V gene encodes CDR1 MDHEN and CDR2 SYDVKM. CDR3 sequence (DNA): TGTGCCAGCAGTTCAACATACTACGAGCAGTACTTC. This sequence encodes CASSSTYYEQYF.

The chain is built from TRBV10-3 and TRBJ2-1, with D possibly matching TRBD2 (5 bases). In germline, CDR1 is ENHRY, CDR2 SYGVKD. V lost 1 base and J 6 bases, leaving 13 bases between the germline ends. The CDR3 loop spans 15 amino acids. The DNA of the CDR3 is TGTGCCATCAGTGAGTTGGGTGCCGGGATCAATGAGCAGTTCTTC. Its translation: CAISELGAGINEQFF.

This clone was seen a single time. The chain carries TRBV19 and TRBJ1-2; 7 bases fit TRBD1. V lost 7 bases to trimming and J lost 4 bases; unmatched junction nucleotides: 3. Germline V lookup: CDR1 LNHDA, CDR2 SQIVND (reference sequence). The CDR3 contains 12 residues. The chain's CDR3 is CASTGTAYGYTF. CDR3 in DNA: TGTGCCAGTACCGGGACAGCCTATGGCTACACCTTC. Full variable domain (remainder filled in from reference TRBV19 and TRBJ1-2): DGGITQSPKYLFRKEGQNVTLSCEQNLNHDAMYWYRQDPGQGLRLIYYSQIVNDFQKGDIAEGYSVSREKKESFPLTVTSAQKNPTAFYLCASTGTAYGYTFGSGTRLTVV.

The genes are TRBV5-6 and TRBJ1-5, with D possibly TRBD1 on 5 matching bases. Trimming cost V 4 bases and J 1 base, with 15 bases left between them. CDR3 length: 16 amino acids. Germline CDR1 and CDR2: SGHDT and YYEEEE. CDR3 nucleotides: TGTGCCAGCAGCCCCGGGGCCGGGGGGAGCAATCAGCCCCAGCATTTT. This sequence encodes CASSPGAGGSNQPQHF. The complete variable domain, with remaining parts taken from reference TRBV5-6 and TRBJ1-5, reads DAGVTQSPTHLIKTRGQQVTLRCSPKSGHDTVSWYQQALGQGPQFIFQYYEEEERQRGNFPDRFSGHQFPNYSSELNVNALLLGDSALYLCASSPGAGGSNQPQHFGDGTRLSIL.

The table lists this clone with a few counts. The chain employs TRBV7-2 and TRBJ2-2; D not certain. V lost 2 bases and J lost 10, with 2 bases in between. This CDR3 region has 10 residues. The germline gives CDR1 SGHTA, CDR2 FQGNSA. CDR3: CASSLQELFF. The CDR3 DNA is TGTGCCAGCAGCTTACAGGAGCTGTTTTTT. The full variable domain, its missing parts supplied by reference TRBV7-2 and TRBJ2-2, is GAGVSQSPSNKVTEKGKDVELRCDPISGHTALYWYRQSLGQGLEFLIYFQGNSAPDKSGLPSDRFSAERTGGSVSTLTIQRTQQEDSAVYLCASSLQELFFGEGSRLTVL.

The rearrangement joins TRBV2 to TRBJ2-1; D possibly corresponds to TRBD2 (6 bases). The CDR3 is 15 residues long. The V gene lost 4 bases and the J gene lost 2 bases, with 12 bases spanning the gap. The germline V gene has CDR1 SNHLY and CDR2 FYNNEI. The CDR3 here is CASSVADSPYNEQFF. DNA of the CDR3: TGTGCCAGCAGTGTAGCGGACTCCCCCTACAATGAGCAGTTCTTC.

V is TRBV4-3 and J is TRBJ1-4, with D maybe TRBD1 (6 bases). Germline CDR1 reads LGHNA; CDR2 reads YSLEER. This CDR3 is built from 17 residues. The V end was cut by 2 bases, the J end by 4 bases, with 17 bases between. The DNA for the CDR3 is TGCGCCAGCAGCCAAAGGGTAACAGGACAGCTTAATGAAAAACTGTTTTTT. Its translation is CASSQRVTGQLNEKLFF.

In its sample, this clone was seen a few times. This rearrangement joins TRBV2 to TRBJ2-3; D possibly corresponds to TRBD2 (6 bases). V shed 6 bases and J shed 0 bases, with 10 bases lying between them. In germline, CDR1 is SNHLY, CDR2 FYNNEI. This CDR3 is built from 14 residues. CDR3 residues: CASRAGSSTDTQYF. CDR3 in DNA: TGTGCCAGCAGGGCGGGGTCTAGCACAGATACGCAGTATTTT.

The CDR3 reads CASRGVTRTETQYF. The CDR3 DNA sequence: TGTGCCAGCAGGGGCGTCACTCGTACGGAGACCCAGTACTTC. This chain uses TRBV27 with TRBJ2-5; D unclear. Germline values: CDR1 MNHEY, CDR2 SMNVEV (reference sequence). The CDR3 length is 14 residues. V gave up 6 bases and J gave up 5 bases, with 16 bases separating them.

This chain uses TRBV2 with TRBJ1-6; 8 nucleotides align to TRBD1. With 3 bases clipped from V and 9 bases from J, the junction kept 7 bases outside the gene matches. Germline V lookup: CDR1 SNHLY, CDR2 FYNNEI. CDR3 length equals 15 residues. The CDR3 loop is CASSDRTGLTSPLHF. CDR3 coding DNA: TGTGCCAGCAGTGACAGGACAGGGCTCACTTCACCCCTCCACTTT.

A word on this clone: The junction departs from germline at one end; a sequencing error may be responsible. This chain uses TRBV23-1 with TRBJ1-1; D unclear. TRBV23-1 is classed as an ORF, of uncertain function. The CDR3 length is 8 residues. In nucleotides, the CDR3 is TGCGCCAGCAGTCAATCGTCGTTT. Its protein is CASSQSSF.

This clone was observed a handful of times. Distinct nucleotide sequences in the sample also encode this CDR3. The rearrangement joins TRBV9 to TRBJ2-7; D is unresolved. The V gene's germline CDR1 is SGDLS and CDR2 YYNGEE. Deletions cut 0 bases from V and 0 bases from J, with 7 bases between. This CDR3 spans 14 amino acids. In DNA form, the CDR3 reads TGTGCCAGCAGCGTAGGACCGGGCTCCTACGAGCAGTACTTC. Protein sequence: CASSVGPGSYEQYF.

The CDR3 reads CASSLESSGYEQYF. CDR3 sequence (DNA): TGTGCCAGCAGCTTAGAATCGAGCGGGTACGAGCAGTACTTC. The gene calls are TRBV11-3 and TRBJ2-7; perhaps TRBD2 as D (6 bases). CDR3 length: 14 amino acids. The germline CDR1 and CDR2 sequences are SGHNT and YENEEA. Trimming stripped 0 bases from V and 4 bases from J, with 10 bases between.

This clone was detected once. The CDR3 sequence: CASSHRLAGGTGELFF. CDR3 in DNA: TGTGCCAGCAGCCACCGACTAGCGGGAGGGACCGGGGAGCTGTTTTTT. The genes are TRBV13 and TRBJ2-2; 14 bases are a match to TRBD2. From germline, CDR1 is PRHDT and CDR2 FYEKMQ (reference sequence). The CDR3 loop spans 16 amino acids. V was clipped by 5 bases and J by 5 bases; unmatched bases: 4.

This chain uses TRBV6-5 with TRBJ1-2; unclear D gene. This CDR3 is 13 amino acids long. The V gene's germline CDR1 is MNHEY and CDR2 SVGAGI. The V end lost 2 bases, the J end lost 5 bases, and 9 bases lay between the germline ends. The CDR3 protein is CASSYTVEYGYTF. The CDR3, as DNA: TGTGCCAGCAGTTACACGGTTGAATATGGCTACACCTTC.

The gene calls are TRBV18 and TRBJ1-6; D may be TRBD1 (6 bases). Germline CDR1 is KGHSH and CDR2 is LQKENI. V dropped 2 bases and J dropped 18 bases, with 17 bases sitting between them. The CDR3 extends over 13 amino acids. The CDR3 nucleotides are TGTGCCAGCTCACCATCGACCCGGGACACTTACCACTTT. Translating it yields CASSPSTRDTYHF.

The chain has TRBV7-9 and TRBJ2-7, with TRBD1 matching over 7 bases. CDR1 is SEHNR, CDR2 FQNEAQ, per germline (reference sequence). The CDR3 extends over 14 amino acids. The V segment lost 4 bases and the J segment 7 bases; nucleotides outside the gene matches: 10. The CDR3 region is CASSSPGTVGEQYF. The CDR3 DNA follows: TGTGCCAGCAGCTCACCCGGGACAGTCGGTGAGCAGTACTTC. The full variable domain, with the rest looked up from reference TRBV7-9 and TRBJ2-7, is DTGVSQNPRHKITKRGQNVTFRCDPISEHNRLYWYRQTLGQGPEFLTYFQNEAQLEKSRLLSDRFSAERPKGSFSTLEIQRTEQGDSAMYLCASSSPGTVGEQYFGPGTRLTVT.

This chain joins TRBV11-1 and TRBJ1-1; 9 nucleotides match TRBD1. V lost 1 base, J lost 2 bases, and 2 bases stayed unmatched. The CDR3 is 15 amino acids. The germline gives CDR1 SGHAT, CDR2 FQDESV (reference sequence). CDR3 residues: CASSLGDRVNTEAFF. The CDR3 DNA follows: TGTGCCAGCAGCTTAGGGGACAGGGTAAACACTGAAGCTTTCTTT.

The V and J genes are TRBV4-1 and TRBJ1-2; D unclear. V lost 4 bases and J 8 bases, leaving 23 bases between the germline ends. Germline V gives CDR1 MGHRA, CDR2 YSYEKL. This CDR3 is 16 amino acids long. DNA of the CDR3: TGCGCCAGCAGCCCCTCGGGGAGAGGATCTCTGTTCGGCTACACCTTC. Amino acid sequence: CASSPSGRGSLFGYTF.

The J gene is TRBJ2-2, the V gene TRBV6-4; 7 bases line up with TRBD1. Trimming at V came to 5 bases and at J to 5 bases, leaving 2 bases not matched to a gene. CDR1 is MRHNA and CDR2 is SNTAGT in the germline V gene. The CDR3 contains 13 residues. DNA for the CDR3: TGTGCCAGCAGTCCACAGGGGACCGGGGAGCTGTTTTTT. Its translation: CASSPQGTGELFF.

This clone was detected once. The chain recombines TRBV28 with TRBJ2-7; TRBD1 matches at 8 bases. The CDR3 consists of 15 residues. The trim removed 10 bases at V and 1 base at J, leaving 12 bases unmatched. Germline V gives CDR1 MDHEN, CDR2 SYDVKM. CDR3 coding DNA: TGTGCCATCCGACGGCGACAGGGGACGTCCTACGAGCAGTACTTC. Residues: CAIRRRQGTSYEQYF.

The genes are TRBV7-6 and TRBJ2-7, with a tentative D call TRBD2 (7 bases). Germline lookup yields CDR1 SGHVS and CDR2 FNYEAQ. The CDR3 has 15 residues. V lost 0 bases, J lost 3 bases, and 12 bases lay in between. CDR3 DNA sequence: TGTGCCAGCAGCTTAGCCGGGGGAGGGGGCTACGAGCAGTACTTC. Encoded protein: CASSLAGGGGYEQYF. The variable domain in full, completed from reference TRBV7-6 and TRBJ2-7, reads GAGVSQSPRYKVTKRGQDVALRCDPISGHVSLYWYRQALGQGPEFLTYFNYEAQQDKSGLPNDRFSAERPEGSISTLTIQRTEQRDSAMYRCASSLAGGGGYEQYFGPGTRLTVT.

The gene calls are TRBV6-5 and TRBJ1-1; D perhaps matches TRBD1 (6 bases). This CDR3 is built from 11 residues. The V end was cut by 2 bases, the J end by 11 bases, with 9 bases between. Germline V gives CDR1 MNHEY, CDR2 SVGAGI. The CDR3 DNA follows: TGTGCCAGCAGTTACGGGCAGGGGGCTTTCTTT. Translated: CASSYGQGAFF.

CDR3 sequence: CASEGRTGYAETQYF. In DNA, the CDR3 is TGTGCCTCGGAGGGTCGGACAGGGTATGCAGAGACCCAGTACTTC. V gene TRBV30 combines with J gene TRBJ2-5, with 8 bases identical to TRBD1. The CDR3 is 15 residues long. The germline gives CDR1 GTSNPN, CDR2 SVGIG (reference sequence). V lost 7 bases and J lost 4; bases outside the gene matches: 14.

This chain uses TRBV6-5 with TRBJ1-2; no firm D call. Trimming cost V 6 bases and J 4 bases, with 12 bases left between them. Germline V gene sequence: CDR1 MNHEY, CDR2 SVGAGI. CDR3 length equals 13 residues. CDR3 in amino acids: CASSSPNSYGYTF. As DNA, the CDR3 is TGTGCCAGCAGCTCCCCGAATAGCTATGGCTACACCTTC.

The V and J genes are TRBV18 and TRBJ2-7, with 12 bases fitting TRBD2. The germline CDR1 and CDR2 sequences are KGHSH and LQKENI. This CDR3 has 19 amino acids. Trimming took 0 bases from V and 1 from J; bases not matched to a gene: 10. The CDR3 nucleotides are TGTGCCAGCTCACCACCGGGACTAGCGGGTCCCGGGTCTTCCTACGAGCAGTACTTC. Its translation is CASSPPGLAGPGSSYEQYF.

The chain carries TRBV7-8 and TRBJ2-1, with 7 bases matching TRBD2. The CDR3 totals 16 residues. In germline, CDR1 is SGHVS, CDR2 FQNEAQ. V was clipped by 1 base and J by 1 base; unmatched bases: 4. For the CDR3, the DNA is TGTGCCAGCAGCTTAGGGCGTAGCGGGTCCTACAATGAGCAGTTCTTC. Protein product: CASSLGRSGSYNEQFF.

The gene calls are TRBV30 and TRBJ2-1, with 8 positions matching TRBD1. This CDR3 is 13 amino acids long. J lost 10 bases, V lost 5 bases, and 10 bases had no gene match. Germline CDR1 reads GTSNPN; CDR2 reads SVGIG (reference sequence). CDR3 sequence (DNA): TGTGCCTGGTCTGGACAGGGAGGTACCGAGCAGTTCTTC. Its protein product is CAWSGQGGTEQFF.

The chain recombines TRBV5-6 with TRBJ2-2; 15 nucleotides match TRBD2. The V gene's germline CDR1 is SGHDT and CDR2 YYEEEE. The CDR3 has 16 amino acids. V lost 2 bases to trimming and J lost 8 bases; unmatched junction nucleotides: 4. The CDR3 DNA reads TGTGCCAGCAGCTTCGGACTAGCGGGAGGGGAGGGGGAGCTGTTTTTT. Its protein product is CASSFGLAGGEGELFF.